This entry lists 9 T cell receptor beta chains sequenced from one sample in a study of control samples from healthy donors and cancer patients. TCRdb keeps only in-frame clones here, not all; method: immunoSEQ multiplex PCR. The sample records about 77,000 clones, approximately 92% being singletons. Material: blood. All receptors derive from a woman aged 55-69 years in good health.

The rearrangement joins TRBV7-8 to TRBJ1-1; 8 bases are shared with TRBD1. J gave up 1 base and V 0 bases, and 1 base lay outside the gene matches. Germline lookup yields CDR1 SGHVS and CDR2 FQNEAQ. The CDR3 contains 15 residues. CDR3 coding DNA: TGTGCCAGCAGCTTAGCCGGGACAGGGAACACTGAAGCTTTCTTT. This gives the protein CASSLAGTGNTEAFF.

The V and J genes are TRBV19 and TRBJ2-2; D might be TRBD2 (5 bases). The germline V gene encodes CDR1 LNHDA and CDR2 SQIVND (reference sequence). There are 14 residues in the CDR3. The V end was cut by 7 bases, the J end by 4 bases, with 13 bases between. For the CDR3, the DNA is TGTGCCAGTATTGAGGGTCTAGGCACCGGGGAGCTGTTTTTT. Amino acid sequence: CASIEGLGTGELFF.

The chain joins TRBV7-9 to TRBJ2-5; 8 bases match TRBD2. The CDR3 spans 16 residues. Per the germline V gene, CDR1 is SEHNR and CDR2 is FQNEAQ (reference sequence). The trim removed 5 bases at V and 5 bases at J, leaving 13 bases unmatched. The CDR3 DNA reads TGTGCCAGCAGCGAACGGGCAGGGTCGGGAGGGGAGACCCAGTACTTC. Translation: CASSERAGSGGETQYF.

The chain has TRBV11-2 and TRBJ2-3, with TRBD2 matching 12 bases. The CDR3 runs 17 residues. V dropped 5 bases and J dropped 8; count of bases not matched to a gene: 14. Germline CDR1 SGHAT, CDR2 FQNNGV. DNA for the CDR3: TGTGCCAGCAGCGCCCGACTAGCGGGAGATGATTCGGTTACGCAGTATTTT. It translates to CASSARLAGDDSVTQYF.

This clone was found once. This sequence joins TRBV4-1 and TRBJ2-3; 11 bases are a match to TRBD2. This CDR3 contains 15 residues. V lost 4 bases to trimming and J lost 1 base; unmatched junction nucleotides: 1. The V gene's germline CDR1 is MGHRA and CDR2 YSYEKL. The CDR3 protein is CASSLSGRGTDTQYF. The CDR3 nucleotides read TGCGCCAGCAGCCTTAGCGGGAGGGGCACAGATACGCAGTATTTT.

The CDR3 here is CASSVATQGGAPRYEQYF. CDR3 DNA: TGTGCCAGCAGCGTAGCTACACAGGGGGGCGCCCCCAGGTACGAGCAGTACTTC. This chain connects TRBV9 to TRBJ2-7; TRBD1 aligns across 8 bases. The CDR3 sequence is 18 residues long. The germline gives CDR1 SGDLS, CDR2 YYNGEE. Trimming cost V 0 bases and J 4 bases; bases outside gene matches: 15.

The gene calls are TRBV6-5 and TRBJ1-3; D gene unclear. This CDR3 has 16 residues. Germline V gene lookup returns CDR1 MNHEY and CDR2 SVGAGI. Trimming left V 2 bases short and J 4 bases short, with 15 bases between. The CDR3 region has the DNA TGTGCCAGCAGTTACGACCGGCGGTGGGCAGGAAACACCATATATTTT. It translates to CASSYDRRWAGNTIYF.

The chain has TRBV28 and TRBJ2-7; TRBD2 aligns across 12 bases. Germline V gene sequence: CDR1 MDHEN, CDR2 SYDVKM. Trimming cost V 5 bases and J 2 bases; bases outside gene matches: 7. This CDR3 spans 16 amino acids. This CDR3 reads CASSSGGLAGPYEQYF. In nucleotides, the CDR3 is TGTGCCAGCAGTAGCGGGGGACTAGCGGGCCCCTACGAGCAGTACTTC.

This chain links TRBV19 with TRBJ2-1; D is uncertain. The CDR3 has 13 amino acids. Germline V lookup: CDR1 LNHDA, CDR2 SQIVND (reference sequence). Trimming took off 0 bases at V and 8 bases at J, with 8 bases between the two ends. This CDR3 reads CASSIEGFYEQFF. CDR3 DNA sequence: TGTGCCAGTAGTATAGAGGGTTTCTATGAGCAGTTCTTC.